This passage covers 21 T cell receptor beta chains from one sample sequenced in a study of OX40 agonist ivuxolimab in advanced cancers. Profiling relied on immunoSEQ multiplex PCR, and the TCRdb table lists in-frame clones only, not all of them. The data show 65,000 to 95,000 clones, with roughly 80% seen just once and approximately 2.1% held by the top ten. Sample: CD4+ or CD8+ T cells sorted from blood, taken in a trial of the OX40 agonist ivuxolimab. These receptors all stem from an adult with an advanced solid tumor such as melanoma, head and neck, liver or kidney cancer.

The rearrangement uses TRBV5-4 and TRBJ2-3; D unclear. The V gene lost 0 bases and the J gene lost 3 bases, with 14 bases spanning the gap. Germline-derived CDR1 and CDR2 are SGHNT and YYREEE (reference sequence). The CDR3 loop spans 16 amino acids. The CDR3 nucleotides are TGTGCCAGCAGCTTGGGTTCGAACCGCGAGACAGATACGCAGTATTTT. It encodes CASSLGSNRETDTQYF. Full variable domain (rest looked up from reference TRBV5-4 and TRBJ2-3): ETGVTQSPTHLIKTRGQQVTLRCSSQSGHNTVSWYQQALGQGPQFIFQYYREEENGRGNFPPRFSGLQFPNYSSELNVNALELDDSALYLCASSLGSNRETDTQYFGPGTRLTVL.

This clone was detected a few times. This rearrangement joins TRBV5-5 to TRBJ1-1; 7 bases match TRBD1. The CDR3 runs to 14 residues. Germline CDR1 is SGHKS and CDR2 is YYEKEE (reference sequence). The junction had 8 bases not matched to a gene; V was cut back by 4 bases and J by 5 bases. The CDR3 region is CASSRSTGLTEAFF. The CDR3 coding sequence is TGTGCCAGCAGCCGGTCGACAGGGCTTACTGAAGCTTTCTTT.

J is TRBJ2-7 and V is TRBV6-1; 7 bases match TRBD1. This CDR3 comprises 15 residues. CDR1 MNHNS and CDR2 SASEGT come from the germline V gene. V lost 7 bases, J lost 6 bases, and 15 bases stayed unmatched. The CDR3 DNA sequence: TGTGCCAGCACCTCAAGAGGGACAGCTCTTCTCGAGCAGTACTTC. This gives the protein CASTSRGTALLEQYF.

The chain links TRBV4-1 to TRBJ2-1; 11 nucleotides agree with TRBD2. Losses at the gene ends were 2 bases for V and 5 bases for J; bases not matched to a gene: 14. The length of the CDR3 is 19 residues. CDR1 and CDR2 (germline): MGHRA, YSYEKL. The CDR3 DNA reads as TGCGCCAGCAGCCAAAGTCCAAGGGGGACTAGCGGACCAAACAATGAGCAGTTCTTC. This sequence encodes CASSQSPRGTSGPNNEQFF.

The table lists this clone with a few counts. The chain uses TRBV7-2 and TRBJ2-1; 14 bases align to TRBD2. CDR1 and CDR2 from the germline V gene are SGHTA and FQGNSA. The junction had 7 bases not matched to a gene; V was cut back by 5 bases and J by 10 bases. This CDR3 contains 15 residues. The CDR3 protein is CASSPGLAGESEQFF. CDR3 coding DNA: TGTGCCAGCAGCCCGGGACTAGCGGGAGAAAGCGAGCAGTTCTTC.

This clone was picked up one time. The rearrangement uses TRBV9 and TRBJ2-3, with D unclear. The CDR3 has 13 amino acids. Trimming took off 1 base at V and 3 bases at J, with 6 bases between the two ends. The germline gives CDR1 SGDLS, CDR2 YYNGEE. This CDR3 is CASSVFRTDTQYF. The CDR3 nucleotides read TGTGCCAGCAGCGTATTCAGGACAGATACGCAGTATTTT.

The chain combines TRBV11-2 with TRBJ1-4; no definite D call. The ends were cut back, 1 base at V and 7 bases at J, with 7 bases in the middle. The CDR3 is made up of 13 amino acids. Germline CDR1 reads SGHAT; CDR2 reads FQNNGV. Here the CDR3 reads CASSLGISEKLFF. CDR3 nucleotides: TGTGCCAGCAGCTTAGGAATCAGTGAAAAACTGTTTTTT.

The table lists this clone with a few counts. The chain's CDR3 is CASRDTDTQYF. The CDR3 region has the DNA TGTGCCAGCAGAGACACAGATACGCAGTATTTT. The V and J genes are TRBV2 and TRBJ2-3; unclear D gene. This CDR3 has 11 amino acids. With 6 bases removed from V and 2 bases from J, the gap between germline ends came to 3 bases. CDR1 is SNHLY and CDR2 is FYNNEI in the germline V gene.

The chain employs TRBV11-2 and TRBJ2-2, with D unclear. V dropped 1 base and J dropped 3 bases, with 9 bases sitting between them. Germline CDR1 SGHAT, CDR2 FQNNGV. The CDR3 loop spans 15 amino acids. The CDR3 DNA follows: TGTGCCAGCAGCTTAGGGGTCGGAGACACCGGGGAGCTGTTTTTT. Amino acid sequence: CASSLGVGDTGELFF.

The rearrangement links TRBV7-8 to TRBJ2-1, with TRBD1 matching over 11 bases. This CDR3 is 14 amino acids long. Germline trimming cut 5 bases from V and 8 bases from J; bases unmatched to any gene: 5. Germline V lookup: CDR1 SGHVS, CDR2 FQNEAQ. The CDR3 protein is CASSRTGGVHEQFF. The CDR3 DNA follows: TGTGCCAGCAGCCGGACAGGGGGCGTGCATGAGCAGTTCTTC. Together with reference TRBV7-8 and TRBJ2-1, the CDR3 gives the full variable domain: GAGVSQSPRYKVAKRGQDVALRCDPISGHVSLFWYQQALGQGPEFLTYFQNEAQLDKSGLPSDRFFAERPEGSVSTLKIQRTQQEDSAVYLCASSRTGGVHEQFFGPGTRLTVL.

The gene calls are TRBV5-6 and TRBJ2-7, with 12 bases matching TRBD2. V lost 5 bases and J lost 2; bases outside the gene matches: 5. There are 15 residues in the CDR3. Germline-derived CDR1 and CDR2 are SGHDT and YYEEEE. The CDR3, as DNA: TGTGCCAGCAGTAGGAGGACTAGCGGGGCCTACGAGCAGTACTTC. Translating gives CASSRRTSGAYEQYF.

This sequence joins TRBV19 and TRBJ2-7, with D maybe TRBD2 (5 bases). Germline assignment: CDR1 LNHDA and CDR2 SQIVND (reference sequence). V was shortened by 5 bases and J by 2 bases, with 13 bases between the two germline ends. The CDR3 runs to 14 residues. In DNA, the CDR3 is TGTGCCAGTAGTCCTAGCCGGATTACCTACGAGCAGTACTTC. Its translation: CASSPSRITYEQYF.

This chain links TRBV2 with TRBJ2-2; the match to TRBD1 covers 8 bases. Per germline, CDR1 SNHLY and CDR2 FYNNEI. The CDR3 extends over 14 amino acids. The V gene end was trimmed by 10 bases and the J gene end by 3 bases; junction bases not matched to a gene: 7. CDR3 residues: CAILGQGHTGELFF. For the CDR3, the DNA is TGTGCCATCCTCGGACAGGGACACACCGGGGAGCTGTTTTTT. Full variable domain (missing parts from reference TRBV2 and TRBJ2-2): EPEVTQTPSHQVTQMGQEVILRCVPISNHLYFYWYRQILGQKVEFLVSFYNNEISEKSEIFDDQFSVERPDGSNFTLKIRSTKLEDSAMYFCAILGQGHTGELFFGEGSRLTVL.

The V call is TRBV18, the J call TRBJ2-7; D gene unclear. Germline V lookup: CDR1 KGHSH, CDR2 LQKENI. The CDR3 is made up of 13 amino acids. Trimming left V 6 bases short and J 3 bases short, with 12 bases between. The CDR3 DNA reads TGTGCCAGCTCCCCTGTTATGGACTACGAGCAGTACTTC. It yields the protein CASSPVMDYEQYF.

The CDR3 bases are TGTGCCAGCAGCTTAAGTACCGGGACAGGGGCCACAGATACGCAGTATTTT. It codes for CASSLSTGTGATDTQYF. This chain links TRBV7-3 with TRBJ2-3; 10 positions match TRBD1. J gave up 2 bases and V 1 base, and 6 bases lay outside the gene matches. This CDR3 is 17 amino acids long. Germline lookup yields CDR1 SGHTA and CDR2 FQGTGA.

This clone turned up a few times. The gene calls are TRBV29-1 and TRBJ2-2, with D perhaps assigned TRBD1 or TRBD2 (5 bases each). Looked up from germline, CDR1 is SQVTM and CDR2 is ANQGSEA. The CDR3 is 14 residues long. The germline V and J ends were trimmed by 6 bases and 1 base, with 12 bases remaining between them. CDR3 amino acids: CSVGTPRNTGELFF. The CDR3 nucleotides are TGCAGCGTCGGGACCCCAAGGAACACCGGGGAGCTGTTTTTT.

The V and J genes are TRBV5-1 and TRBJ2-1; TRBD2 aligns across 7 bases. The CDR3 is 14 amino acids. J lost 6 bases, V lost 0 bases, and 3 bases had no gene match. Germline V CDR1 and CDR2: SGHRS, YFSETQ. DNA of the CDR3: TGCGCCAGCAGCTTGGCTGGGGGGGTCAATGAGCAGTTCTTC. Translation: CASSLAGGVNEQFF.

This chain joins TRBV6-5 and TRBJ1-3; D gene uncertain. The CDR3 spans 15 residues. Looked up from germline, CDR1 is MNHEY and CDR2 is SVGAGI. V was shortened by 7 bases and J by 0 bases, with 13 bases between the two germline ends. The CDR3 coding sequence is TGTGCCAGCACCCCCGACGGACTCTCTGGAAACACCATATATTTT. This sequence encodes CASTPDGLSGNTIYF.

This clone was recorded once. The V gene is TRBV4-2, the J gene TRBJ2-7; TRBD2 agrees at 7 bases. J lost 7 bases, V lost 4 bases, and 13 bases had no gene match. There are 15 residues in the CDR3. The germline V gene encodes CDR1 LGHNA and CDR2 YNFKEQ. The CDR3 protein is CASSLGTTMGWEQYF. Written as DNA, the CDR3 is TGTGCCAGCAGCCTAGGGACTACCATGGGCTGGGAGCAGTACTTC.

This chain uses TRBV4-2 with TRBJ1-1; 7 bases agree with TRBD1. Germline V CDR1 and CDR2: LGHNA, YNFKEQ. The CDR3 covers 15 residues. V lost 4 bases and J lost 5; bases outside the gene matches: 10. The CDR3 loop reads CASSLEVQGRTEAFF. The DNA of the CDR3 is TGTGCCAGCAGCCTTGAAGTACAGGGGCGGACTGAAGCTTTCTTT.

This chain joins TRBV29-1 and TRBJ2-2; D not certain. The CDR3 is made up of 13 amino acids. Germline lookup yields CDR1 SQVTM and CDR2 ANQGSEA. V was shortened by 4 bases and J by 3 bases, with 9 bases between the two germline ends. The CDR3 nucleotides are TGCAGCGTTGGAAATTCGGACACCGGGGAGCTGTTTTTT. This sequence encodes CSVGNSDTGELFF.